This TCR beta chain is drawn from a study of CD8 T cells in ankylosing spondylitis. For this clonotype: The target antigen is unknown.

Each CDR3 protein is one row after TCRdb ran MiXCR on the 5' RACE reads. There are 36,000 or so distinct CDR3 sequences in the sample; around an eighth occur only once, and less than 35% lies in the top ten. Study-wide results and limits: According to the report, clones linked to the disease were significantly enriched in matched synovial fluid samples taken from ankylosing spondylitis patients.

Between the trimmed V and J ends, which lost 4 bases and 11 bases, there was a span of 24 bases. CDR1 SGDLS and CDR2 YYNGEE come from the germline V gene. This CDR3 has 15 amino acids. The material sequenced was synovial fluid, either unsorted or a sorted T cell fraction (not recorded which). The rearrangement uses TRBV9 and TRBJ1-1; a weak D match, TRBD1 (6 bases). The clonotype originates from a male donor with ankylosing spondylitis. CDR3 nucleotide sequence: TGTGCCAGCAGCCCGCGACAGGCCCTAACCTCGGGCGCTTTCTTT. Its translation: CASSPRQALTSGAFF.